This entry features one T cell receptor beta chain sequence. Its specificity is unknown. This sample stems from a study of cytomegalovirus exposure and HLA in healthy donors. Whole-study findings and limits: A later analysis showed TCR association rates differing by HLA locus, peaking at DRB1 and lowest at HLA-C. An analysis was carried out at a later point. It showed that HLA-associated TCR beta chains were more clonally expanded than equally common non-associated chains. In a later analysis, TCR beta V- and J-gene trimming was associated with a missense DCLRE1C variant. In vitro, a few CMV-associated chains proved specific for CMV antigens.

Trimming stripped 7 bases from V and 5 bases from J, with 12 bases between. Germline V gene lookup returns CDR1 MNHEY and CDR2 SVGAGI. The CDR3 runs 14 residues. The PCR used 60 Vbeta and 13 Jbeta primers. Sequencing used immunoSEQ multiplex PCR; TCRdb keeps in-frame clones, though not all of them. The sample holds more than 150,000 clones, 70% to 90% seen once. The sequence was collected from a man aged 18-30 years in good health and CMV-seropositive. Sequencing was performed on PBMCs. The V gene is TRBV6-5, the J gene TRBJ1-6; D unclear. The CDR3 spells CASTPRRNNSPLHF. CDR3 DNA: TGTGCCAGCACCCCGAGGAGGAATAATTCACCCCTCCACTTT.